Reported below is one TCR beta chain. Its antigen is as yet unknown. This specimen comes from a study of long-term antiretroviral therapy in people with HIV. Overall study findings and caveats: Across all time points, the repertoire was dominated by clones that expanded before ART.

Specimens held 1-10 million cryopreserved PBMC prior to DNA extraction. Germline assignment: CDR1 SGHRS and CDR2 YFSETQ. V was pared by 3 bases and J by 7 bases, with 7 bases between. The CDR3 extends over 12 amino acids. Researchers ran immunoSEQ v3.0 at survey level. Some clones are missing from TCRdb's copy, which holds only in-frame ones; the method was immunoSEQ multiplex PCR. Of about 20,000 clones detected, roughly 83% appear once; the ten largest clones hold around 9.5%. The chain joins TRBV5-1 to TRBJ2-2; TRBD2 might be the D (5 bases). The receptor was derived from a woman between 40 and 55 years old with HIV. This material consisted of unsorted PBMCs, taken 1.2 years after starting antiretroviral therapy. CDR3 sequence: CASSSSGGELFF. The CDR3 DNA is TGCGCCAGCAGCTCGAGCGGCGGGGAGCTGTTTTTT.